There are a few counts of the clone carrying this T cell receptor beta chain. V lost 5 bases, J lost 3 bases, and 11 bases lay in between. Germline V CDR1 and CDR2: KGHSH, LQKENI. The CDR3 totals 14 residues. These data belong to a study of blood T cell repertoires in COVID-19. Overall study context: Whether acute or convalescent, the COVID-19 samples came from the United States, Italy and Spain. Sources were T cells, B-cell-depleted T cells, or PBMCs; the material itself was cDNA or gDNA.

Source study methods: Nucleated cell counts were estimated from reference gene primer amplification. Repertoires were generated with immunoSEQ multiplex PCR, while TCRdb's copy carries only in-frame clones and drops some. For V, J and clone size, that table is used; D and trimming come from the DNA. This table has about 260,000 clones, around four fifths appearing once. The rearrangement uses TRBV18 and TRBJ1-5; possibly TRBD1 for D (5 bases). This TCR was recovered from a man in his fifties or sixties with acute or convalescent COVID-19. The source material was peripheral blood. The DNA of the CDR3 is TGTGCCAGCTCATTACAGGCCCTCAATCAGCCCCAGCATTTT. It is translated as CASSLQALNQPQHF.